These 8 T cell receptor beta chains were all obtained from the same sample, sequenced in a study of blood T cell repertoires in COVID-19. Method: immunoSEQ multiplex PCR; TCRdb's copy keeps in-frame clones and lacks some. The data show fewer than 350,000 clones, 90% seen once. Sequenced input: PBMCs or T cells enriched from blood (not recorded which). The receptors come from a woman younger than 30 with acute COVID-19.

This chain connects TRBV4-1 to TRBJ2-7; 9 bases line up with TRBD2. This CDR3 has 16 residues. The V gene end was trimmed by 3 bases and the J gene end by 4 bases; junction bases not matched to a gene: 10. CDR1 is MGHRA and CDR2 is YSYEKL in the germline V gene. Here the CDR3 DNA reads TGCGCCAGCAGCCATCCCATAGCGGGAGTGATGTACGAGCAGTACTTC. It codes for CASSHPIAGVMYEQYF.

This chain connects TRBV18 to TRBJ1-5; D possibly corresponds to TRBD1 (5 bases). Per germline, CDR1 KGHSH and CDR2 LQKENI. This CDR3 has 13 amino acids. V was pared by 3 bases and J by 7 bases, with 10 bases between. CDR3 in DNA: TGTGCCAGCTCACCGGGGGGATTACAGCCCCAGCATTTT. Translating it yields CASSPGGLQPQHF.

The chain employs TRBV14 and TRBJ2-1, with TRBD1 matching over 8 bases. The length of the CDR3 is 17 residues. In germline, CDR1 is SGHDN, CDR2 FVKESK. The V gene end was trimmed by 1 base and the J gene end by 6 bases; junction bases not matched to a gene: 11. CDR3 residues: CASSQVGRGQHINEQFF. The DNA of the CDR3 is TGTGCCAGCAGCCAAGTGGGCAGGGGGCAACATATCAATGAGCAGTTCTTC.

This rearrangement joins TRBV6-2 or TRBV6-3 to TRBJ2-7; D is perhaps TRBD2 (6 bases). Germline V gene data show CDR1 as MNHEY and CDR2 as SVGEGT. The CDR3 runs 15 residues. Between the trimmed V and J ends, which lost 0 bases and 5 bases, there was a span of 14 bases. CDR3 loop: CASSYSGEGGDEQYF. In DNA form, the CDR3 reads TGTGCCAGCAGTTACTCCGGAGAGGGCGGGGACGAGCAGTACTTC.

The chain has TRBV7-2 and TRBJ2-2; 8 bases are a match to TRBD2. Losses at the gene ends were 5 bases for V and 0 bases for J; bases not matched to a gene: 5. This CDR3 has 16 residues. The germline V gene has CDR1 SGHTA and CDR2 FQGNSA. The CDR3 sequence: CASSPQAGANTGELFF. Written as DNA, the CDR3 is TGTGCCAGCAGCCCCCAAGCGGGGGCGAACACCGGGGAGCTGTTTTTT.

V gene TRBV30 combines with J gene TRBJ2-1; 7 bases fit TRBD2. The CDR3 runs 14 residues. Per germline, CDR1 GTSNPN and CDR2 SVGIG (reference sequence). Trimming at V came to 1 base and at J to 11 bases, leaving 11 bases not matched to a gene. CDR3 nucleotides: TGTGCCTGGAGTGGAGAACTCGGGACTACTAAGCAGTTCTTC. It is translated as CAWSGELGTTKQFF.

V usage is TRBV30 and J usage is TRBJ2-5, with a tentative D call TRBD2 (6 bases). This CDR3 comprises 11 residues. The germline V gene encodes CDR1 GTSNPN and CDR2 SVGIG (reference sequence). Trimming cost V 7 bases and J 5 bases, with 11 bases left between them. The CDR3 nucleotides are TGTGCCTCGGGACTGAGGGAGACCCAGTACTTC. Its protein is CASGLRETQYF. Combining the CDR3 with reference TRBV30 and TRBJ2-5 gives the whole variable domain SQTIHQWPATLVQPVGSPLSLECTVEGTSNPNLYWYRQAAGRGLQLLFYSVGIGQISSEVPQNLSASRPQDRQFILSSKKLLLSDSGFYLCASGLRETQYFGPGTRLLVL.

This rearrangement joins TRBV4-2 to TRBJ2-1; 10 bases align to TRBD2. The CDR3 extends over 18 amino acids. The germline CDR1 and CDR2 sequences are LGHNA and YNFKEQ. The trim removed 4 bases at V and 8 bases at J, leaving 17 bases unmatched. CDR3 region: CASSPQAPTSGTVYEQFF. As DNA, the CDR3 is TGTGCCAGCAGCCCCCAAGCCCCCACTAGCGGGACAGTCTATGAGCAGTTCTTC.